Below are 20 T cell receptor beta chains sequenced from a single sample in a study of cytomegalovirus exposure and HLA in healthy donors. Primers: 60 Vbeta forward and 13 Jbeta reverse. Method: immunoSEQ multiplex PCR; TCRdb's copy keeps in-frame clones and lacks some. The table includes more than 90,000 clones, roughly 76% detected once. Sequencing was carried out using PBMCs. Receptor source: a man aged 40-49 years in good health and CMV-seronegative.

The chain recombines TRBV2 with TRBJ1-6; 7 bases agree with TRBD1. Germline CDR1 is SNHLY and CDR2 is FYNNEI. After removal of 1 base from V and 10 bases from J, the junction contained 7 bases not matched to a gene. This CDR3 has 15 amino acids. CDR3 amino acids: CASSEVGDRRSPLHF. The CDR3 region has the DNA TGTGCCAGCAGTGAAGTAGGGGACAGAAGGTCACCCCTCCACTTT. The complete variable domain, with remaining parts taken from reference TRBV2 and TRBJ1-6, reads EPEVTQTPSHQVTQMGQEVILRCVPISNHLYFYWYRQILGQKVEFLVSFYNNEISEKSEIFDDQFSVERPDGSNFTLKIRSTKLEDSAMYFCASSEVGDRRSPLHFGNGTRLTVT.

The rearrangement joins TRBV15 to TRBJ2-7, with TRBD1 identical over 12 bases. CDR1 and CDR2 from the germline V gene are LNHNV and YYDKDF (reference sequence). This CDR3 region has 16 residues. Losses at the gene ends were 1 base for V and 7 bases for J; bases not matched to a gene: 8. Written as DNA, the CDR3 is TGTGCCACCAGCAGAGGCGGGGGACAGGGGGCGCGGGAGCAGTACTTC. As protein: CATSRGGGQGAREQYF.

The V and J genes are TRBV19 and TRBJ1-2; D remains unclear. The CDR3 sequence is 14 residues long. Germline lookup yields CDR1 LNHDA and CDR2 SQIVND (reference sequence). Trimming shortened V by 6 bases and J by 2 bases, and 13 bases separated the two germline ends. The CDR3 coding sequence is TGTGCCAGTAGATCCTCAGCAGGAAACTATGGCTACACCTTC. It yields the protein CASRSSAGNYGYTF.

This chain links TRBV6-1 with TRBJ2-5; perhaps TRBD1 as D (6 bases). The J call is uncertain, as TRBJ2-7 better fits the DNA end. The CDR3 runs to 14 residues. CDR1 MNHNS and CDR2 SASEGT come from the germline V gene. This chain's CDR3 is CATDRGQQAYEQYF. DNA of the CDR3: TGTGCCACCGATAGAGGACAGCAGGCCTACGAGCAGTACTTC.

The chain employs TRBV5-8 and TRBJ2-1; 10 positions agree with TRBD1. V shed 3 bases, J shed 6 bases, and the junction held 6 bases outside the gene matches. CDR3 length: 15 residues. Germline V gives CDR1 SGHTS, CDR2 YDEGEE. DNA for the CDR3: TGTGCCAGCAGCTACCGGGACAGGGGTGGCAATGAGCAGTTCTTC. Amino acids: CASSYRDRGGNEQFF.

V and J are TRBV30 and TRBJ2-3; D gene unclear. Trimming removed 3 bases from V and 0 bases from J, with 13 bases in between. Germline CDR1 reads GTSNPN; CDR2 reads SVGIG (reference sequence). The CDR3 covers 15 residues. The CDR3 DNA is TGTGCCTGGAGCGCCGGAGCTTCTAGCACAGATACGCAGTATTTT. This translates into CAWSAGASSTDTQYF.

The V and J genes are TRBV5-1 and TRBJ2-5, with 8 bases fitting TRBD2. This CDR3 has 15 residues. After removal of 7 bases from V and 1 base from J, the junction contained 9 bases not matched to a gene. The germline V gene encodes CDR1 SGHRS and CDR2 YFSETQ. CDR3 nucleotide sequence: TGCGCCAGCCGACCTAACAGCGGGAGCCAAGAGACCCAGTACTTC. It encodes CASRPNSGSQETQYF.

The chain links TRBV5-1 to TRBJ2-7; 7 nucleotides align to TRBD2. This CDR3 is 16 amino acids long. CDR1 is SGHRS and CDR2 is YFSETQ in the germline V gene. V was clipped by 0 bases and J by 0 bases; unmatched bases: 6. CDR3 DNA: TGCGCCAGCAGCTTGGATCCGCGGGGGAGCTCCTACGAGCAGTACGTC. It is translated as CASSLDPRGSSYEQYV.

The V call is TRBV30, the J call TRBJ1-2, with D perhaps TRBD1 (6 bases). The CDR3 extends over 13 amino acids. CDR1 and CDR2 (germline): GTSNPN, SVGIG (reference sequence). V lost 1 base to trimming and J lost 8 bases, with 14 bases between them. The CDR3 protein is CAWSATGWGGYTF. The CDR3 coding sequence is TGTGCCTGGAGTGCTACAGGGTGGGGAGGCTACACCTTC.

V usage is TRBV7-2 and J usage is TRBJ1-5; 9 positions agree with TRBD1. The CDR3 loop spans 15 amino acids. Trimming took 5 bases from V and 7 from J; bases not matched to a gene: 9. Per germline, CDR1 SGHTA and CDR2 FQGNSA. CDR3 DNA sequence: TGTGCCAGCAGCGCCGGGACAGGGATTAGGCAGCCCCAGCATTTT. Translating gives CASSAGTGIRQPQHF.

V usage is TRBV9 and J usage is TRBJ2-4, with 7 nucleotides matching TRBD1. CDR1 is SGDLS, CDR2 YYNGEE, per germline. With V trimmed by 3 bases and J by 3 bases, 3 bases remained unmatched. The CDR3 contains 14 residues. CDR3 in DNA: TGTGCCAGCAGCGGTGGGACAGTCAAAAACATTCAGTACTTC. This codes for CASSGGTVKNIQYF.

This rearrangement joins TRBV9 to TRBJ1-1; perhaps TRBD1 as D (5 bases). Per germline, CDR1 SGDLS and CDR2 YYNGEE. V was cut by 1 base and J by 2 bases, with 9 bases left in between. This CDR3 region has 14 residues. The CDR3 coding sequence is TGTGCCAGCAGCGTAATCGGGGGAAACACTGAAGCTTTCTTT. It yields the protein CASSVIGGNTEAFF.

This clone was found a few times. The chain joins TRBV7-9 to TRBJ2-7; D is possibly TRBD1 (5 bases). The length of the CDR3 is 14 residues. The germline CDR1 and CDR2 sequences are SEHNR and FQNEAQ (reference sequence). The CDR3: CSSSPSGFSYEQYV. CDR3 DNA sequence: TGTTCCAGCAGCCCATCAGGGTTCTCCTACGAGCAGTACGTC.

A note on this clone: Different DNA sequences within this sample yield the same CDR3. This rearrangement joins TRBV5-1 to TRBJ2-1, with a weak D call TRBD2 (5 bases). The V end was cut by 4 bases, the J end by 8 bases, with 13 bases between. Germline CDR1 is SGHRS and CDR2 is YFSETQ. This CDR3 region has 13 residues. CDR3 loop: CASSLRGNDEQFF. CDR3 coding DNA: TGCGCCAGCAGCCTGCGAGGGAACGATGAGCAGTTCTTC.

The chain links TRBV7-8 to TRBJ2-5; TRBD2 is a possible D gene (5 bases). Germline CDR1 is SGHVS and CDR2 is FQNEAQ. The CDR3 contains 13 residues. Between the trimmed V and J ends, which lost 3 bases and 4 bases, there was a span of 9 bases. The CDR3: CASSFEGAETQYF. The CDR3, as DNA: TGTGCCAGCAGCTTCGAGGGTGCAGAGACCCAGTACTTC.

The genes are TRBV14 and TRBJ1-1, with D hard to call. Germline V gene lookup returns CDR1 SGHDN and CDR2 FVKESK. V dropped 1 base and J dropped 0 bases, with 12 bases sitting between them. This CDR3 is 16 amino acids long. The DNA for the CDR3 is TGTGCCAGCAGCCAAGGTCGGGGTTCAGTGAACACTGAAGCTTTCTTT. It translates to CASSQGRGSVNTEAFF. Supplemented by reference TRBV14 and TRBJ1-1, the full variable domain reads EAGVTQFPSHSVIEKGQTVTLRCDPISGHDNLYWYRRVMGKEIKFLLHFVKESKQDESGMPNNRFLAERTGGTYSTLKVQPAELEDSGVYFCASSQGRGSVNTEAFFGQGTRLTVV.

The CDR3 DNA reads as TGTGCCAGCAGTTACTCGGGAGGGGGGGCAGCAGATACGCAGTATTTT. It codes for CASSYSGGGAADTQYF. J is TRBJ2-3 and V is TRBV6-5; possible D gene TRBD2, 7 bases. Germline assignment: CDR1 MNHEY and CDR2 SVGAGI. Trimming pared 0 bases from V and 4 bases from J, leaving 14 bases between. This CDR3 comprises 16 residues.

The chain links TRBV7-2 to TRBJ2-6, with TRBD1 as a possible D gene (6 bases). The germline V gene has CDR1 SGHTA and CDR2 FQGNSA. The CDR3 length is 14 residues. The germline V and J ends were trimmed by 7 bases and 2 bases, with 9 bases remaining between them. As DNA, the CDR3 is TGTGCCAGCAAGAACAGGGCTGGGGCCAACGTCCTGACTTTC. Protein sequence: CASKNRAGANVLTF.

The chain is built from TRBV4-1 and TRBJ2-7; D remains unclear. There are 15 residues in the CDR3. Germline V lookup: CDR1 MGHRA, CDR2 YSYEKL. V was shortened by 0 bases and J by 5 bases, with 14 bases between the two germline ends. In nucleotides, the CDR3 is TGCGCCAGCAGCCAAGATCTTGGTAGTTCCAACGAGCAGTACTTC. Its translation is CASSQDLGSSNEQYF.

This rearrangement joins TRBV5-1 to TRBJ2-1; TRBD1 agrees at 8 bases. V lost 0 bases and J lost 7; bases outside the gene matches: 3. CDR1 is SGHRS and CDR2 is YFSETQ in the germline V gene. The CDR3 runs to 14 residues. The CDR3 loop reads CASSLGTGINEQFF. CDR3 DNA sequence: TGCGCCAGCAGCTTGGGGACAGGGATTAATGAGCAGTTCTTC.